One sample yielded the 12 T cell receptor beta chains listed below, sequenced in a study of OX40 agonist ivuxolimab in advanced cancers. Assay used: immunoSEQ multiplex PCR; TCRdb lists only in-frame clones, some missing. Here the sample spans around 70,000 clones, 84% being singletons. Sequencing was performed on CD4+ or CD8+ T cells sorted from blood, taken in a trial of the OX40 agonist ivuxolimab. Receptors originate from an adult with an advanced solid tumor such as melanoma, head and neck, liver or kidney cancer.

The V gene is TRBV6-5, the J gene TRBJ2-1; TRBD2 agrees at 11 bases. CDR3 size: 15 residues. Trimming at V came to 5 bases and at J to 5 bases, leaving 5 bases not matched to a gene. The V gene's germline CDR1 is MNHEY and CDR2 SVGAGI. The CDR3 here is CASSPLAGAHNEQFF. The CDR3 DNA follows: TGTGCCAGCAGTCCACTAGCGGGGGCCCACAATGAGCAGTTCTTC.

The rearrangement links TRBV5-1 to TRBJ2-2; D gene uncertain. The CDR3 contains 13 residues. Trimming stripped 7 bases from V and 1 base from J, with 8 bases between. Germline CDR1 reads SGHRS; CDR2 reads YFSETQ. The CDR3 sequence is CASRWGNTGELFF. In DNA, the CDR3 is TGCGCCAGCCGTTGGGGGAACACCGGGGAGCTGTTTTTT.

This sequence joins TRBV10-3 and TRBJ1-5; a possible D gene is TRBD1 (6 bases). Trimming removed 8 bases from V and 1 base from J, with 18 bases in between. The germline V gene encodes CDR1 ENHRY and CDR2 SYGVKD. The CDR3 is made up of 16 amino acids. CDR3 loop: CAIGAGAGTSNQPQHF. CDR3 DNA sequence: TGTGCCATCGGGGCGGGGGCAGGGACGAGCAATCAGCCCCAGCATTTT.

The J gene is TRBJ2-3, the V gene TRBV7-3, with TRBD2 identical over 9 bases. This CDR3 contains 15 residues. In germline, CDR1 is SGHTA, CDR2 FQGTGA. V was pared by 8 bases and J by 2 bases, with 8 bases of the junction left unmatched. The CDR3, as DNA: TGTGCCAGCGCTCGAGCGGGGGGTTTCACAGATACGCAGTATTTT. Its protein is CASARAGGFTDTQYF.

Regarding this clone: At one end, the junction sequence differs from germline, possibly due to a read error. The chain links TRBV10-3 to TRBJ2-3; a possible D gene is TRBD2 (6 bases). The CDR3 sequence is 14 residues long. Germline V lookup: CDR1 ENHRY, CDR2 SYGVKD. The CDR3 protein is CATSAGTSTDTQYF. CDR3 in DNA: TGTGCCACCAGTGCGGGAACTAGCACAGATACGCAGTATTTT.

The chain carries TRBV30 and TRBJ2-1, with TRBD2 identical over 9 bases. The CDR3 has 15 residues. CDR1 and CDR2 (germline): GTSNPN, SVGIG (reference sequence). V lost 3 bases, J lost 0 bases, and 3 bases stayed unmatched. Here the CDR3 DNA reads TGTGCCTGGAGCGATAGCGGGAGCTCCTACAATGAGCAGTTCTTC. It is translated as CAWSDSGSSYNEQFF.

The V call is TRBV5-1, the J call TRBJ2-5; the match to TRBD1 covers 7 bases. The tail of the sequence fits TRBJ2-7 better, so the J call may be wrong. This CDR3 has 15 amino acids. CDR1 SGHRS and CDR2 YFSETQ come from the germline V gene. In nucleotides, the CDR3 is TGCGCCAGCAGTTCCCCCTGGGACAGAGCCTACGAGCAGTACTTC. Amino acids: CASSSPWDRAYEQYF.

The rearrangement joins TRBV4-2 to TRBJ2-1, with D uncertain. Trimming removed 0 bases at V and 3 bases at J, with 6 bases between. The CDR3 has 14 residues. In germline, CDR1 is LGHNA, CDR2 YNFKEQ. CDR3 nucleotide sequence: TGTGCCAGCAGCCAAGACAGAATCTACAATGAGCAGTTCTTC. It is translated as CASSQDRIYNEQFF.

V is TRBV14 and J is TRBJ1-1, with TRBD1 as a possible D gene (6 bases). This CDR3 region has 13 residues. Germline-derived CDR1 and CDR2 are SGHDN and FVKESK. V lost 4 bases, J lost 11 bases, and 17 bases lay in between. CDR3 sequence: CASSRLRGVFAFF. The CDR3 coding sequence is TGTGCCAGCAGCCGCCTCAGGGGTGTGTTTGCTTTCTTT.

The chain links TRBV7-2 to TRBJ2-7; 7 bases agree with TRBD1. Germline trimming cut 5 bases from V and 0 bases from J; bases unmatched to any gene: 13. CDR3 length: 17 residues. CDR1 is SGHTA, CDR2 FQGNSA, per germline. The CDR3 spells CASSRTSGTANSYEQYF. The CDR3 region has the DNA TGTGCCAGCAGCCGAACTTCCGGGACAGCAAACTCCTACGAGCAGTACTTC.

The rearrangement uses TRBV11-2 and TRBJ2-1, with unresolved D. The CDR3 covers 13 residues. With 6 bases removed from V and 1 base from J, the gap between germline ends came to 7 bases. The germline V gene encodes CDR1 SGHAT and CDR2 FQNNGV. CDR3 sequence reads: CASSSGSYNEQFF. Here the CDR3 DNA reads TGTGCCAGCAGTTCGGGTTCCTACAATGAGCAGTTCTTC.

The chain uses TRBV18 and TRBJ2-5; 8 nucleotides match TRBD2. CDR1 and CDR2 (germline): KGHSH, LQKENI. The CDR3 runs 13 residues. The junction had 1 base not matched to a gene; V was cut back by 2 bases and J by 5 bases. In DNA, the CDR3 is TGTGCCAGCTCACCAGCGGGAGGCGAGACCCAGTACTTC. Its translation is CASSPAGGETQYF.